The sequence of this T cell receptor beta chain was determined in a study of cytomegalovirus exposure and HLA in healthy donors. The CDR3 is 17 amino acids. Germline CDR1 and CDR2: SQVTM and ANQGSEA. V was pared by 0 bases and J by 4 bases, with 7 bases of the junction left unmatched. The primer mix had 60 Vbeta and 13 Jbeta primers. TCRdb's table, derived via immunoSEQ multiplex PCR, lists solely in-frame clones and lacks some. In the table there are roughly 90,000 clones, roughly 80% of which are singletons. The source of this sequence is a man in his late teens or twenties in good health and CMV-seronegative. V and J are TRBV29-1 and TRBJ2-2; 11 bases agree with TRBD2. Source material: PBMCs. For the CDR3, the DNA is TGCAGCGTTGAAGACCCTAGCGGGAGGAAGGGCACCGGGGAGCTGTTTTTT. It translates to CSVEDPSGRKGTGELFF.